The text below deals with one T cell receptor beta chain. The antigen is undetermined. This specimen comes from a study of shared clonotypes between healthy human individuals. Study in general: Every donor yielded three CD4 naive, three CD4 memory, two CD8 naive and one CD8 memory plate. Study results and caveats: Despite large depth, sorted-subset datasets appeared incompletely sequenced.

From CD4+ cells came CD45RA+ naive and CD45RA-negative memory subsets. Trimming pared 5 bases from V and 2 bases from J, leaving 10 bases between. The germline CDR1 and CDR2 sequences are SEHNR and FQNEAQ (reference sequence). The CDR3 extends over 13 amino acids. The table came from immunoSEQ multiplex PCR; TCRdb's copy has only in-frame clones and leaves some out. The sample includes some 1,400,000 clones, roughly 96% seen only once; the top ten take approximately 1.1%. The source of this sequence is a man younger than 40 in good health. Sequenced material: naive CD4+ T cells sorted from blood. Described subset: CD45RA+ positively selected. The chain employs TRBV7-9 and TRBJ2-7; tentatively, D is TRBD2 (5 bases). The CDR3 coding sequence is TGTGCCAGCAGCCAACCTAGCCCCTACGAGCAGTACTTC. Amino acid sequence: CASSQPSPYEQYF.